The 24 T cell receptor beta chains below all came from one sample that was sequenced in a study of post-analysis software for immune sequencing data. Prepared TCR beta cDNA libraries contained unique molecular identifiers. TCRdb reprocessed the PCR reads via MiXCR and lists one record per CDR3 protein. This repertoire shows about 160,000 distinct CDR3 sequences, around 36% found once; its top ten account for under 30%. This sample comprised blood, obtained after autologous hematopoietic stem cell transplantation. The receptors originated from a girl aged 5 to 17 with multiple sclerosis.

This clonotype was seen only a few times. This rearrangement joins TRBV20-1 to TRBJ1-4, with 9 bases matching TRBD1. CDR3 length: 14 amino acids. Germline CDR1 reads DFQATT; CDR2 reads SNEGSKA (reference sequence). The J segment lost 8 bases and the V segment lost 1 base, leaving 5 bases of the junction unmatched. The CDR3 is CSARGRTGDEKLFF. The CDR3 region has the DNA TGCAGTGCTAGAGGGAGGACAGGGGACGAAAAACTGTTTTTT.

This clonotype was counted at least ten times. The chain carries TRBV9 and TRBJ2-7; TRBD1 aligns across 7 bases. Trimming cost V 4 bases and J 0 bases; bases outside gene matches: 7. The V gene's germline CDR1 is SGDLS and CDR2 YYNGEE. The CDR3 loop spans 15 amino acids. CDR3 DNA sequence: TGTGCCAGCAGCTCTCAGGGGGACCCCTCCTACGAGCAGTACTTC. Its translation: CASSSQGDPSYEQYF.

The chain is built from TRBV4-1 and TRBJ1-5, with no clear D. CDR3 length equals 13 residues. Germline lookup yields CDR1 MGHRA and CDR2 YSYEKL. Trimming cost V 0 bases and J 3 bases, with 3 bases left between them. The CDR3 sequence is CASSQDPNQPQHF. The CDR3 DNA reads as TGCGCCAGCAGCCAAGATCCCAATCAGCCCCAGCATTTT.

This clonotype was seen only a few times. This chain connects TRBV15 to TRBJ2-1; 8 bases are shared with TRBD1. This CDR3 comprises 16 residues. V was clipped by 0 bases and J by 11 bases; unmatched bases: 12. Germline V gene data show CDR1 as LNHNV and CDR2 as YYDKDF (reference sequence). In DNA, the CDR3 is TGTGCCACCAGCAGAGATCAGGGGGCTGGAGGGAATAAGCAGTTCTTC. Its protein product is CATSRDQGAGGNKQFF.

This clonotype was seen more than once but under ten times. V usage is TRBV29-1 and J usage is TRBJ1-2, with TRBD1 identical over 7 bases. The germline gives CDR1 SQVTM, CDR2 ANQGSEA. The V and J ends lost 1 base and 8 bases, in that order; junction bases with no gene match: 7. This CDR3 has 13 residues. In DNA, the CDR3 is TGCAGCGTTGAAGGCCGGGACAGCGGAGGCTACACCTTC. This encodes CSVEGRDSGGYTF. Filled out from reference TRBV29-1 and TRBJ1-2, the complete variable domain reads SAVISQKPSRDICQRGTSLTIQCQVDSQVTMMFWYRQQPGQSLTLIATANQGSEATYESGFVIDKFPISRPNLTFSTLTVSNMSPEDSSIYLCSVEGRDSGGYTFGSGTRLTVV.

The chain joins TRBV4-1 to TRBJ2-5; 7 bases match TRBD1. V was pared by 4 bases and J by 9 bases, with 14 bases of the junction left unmatched. The CDR3 has 15 amino acids. Germline loops: CDR1 MGHRA, CDR2 YSYEKL. Here the CDR3 DNA reads TGCGCCAGCAGCCGGGAGACAGGGAGCAATCAGCCCCAGTACTTC. This gives the protein CASSRETGSNQPQYF.

V and J are TRBV4-1 and TRBJ2-3; 8 bases map to TRBD2. Trimming took 2 bases from V and 4 from J; bases not matched to a gene: 5. This CDR3 has 15 residues. CDR1 is MGHRA, CDR2 YSYEKL, per germline. The CDR3 sequence is CASSQRGGSADTQYF. The CDR3 coding sequence is TGCGCCAGCAGCCAACGGGGGGGCTCAGCAGATACGCAGTATTTT.

J is TRBJ2-5 and V is TRBV7-2, with D perhaps TRBD2 (5 bases). Deletions cut 5 bases from V and 5 bases from J, with 9 bases between. In germline, CDR1 is SGHTA, CDR2 FQGNSA. This CDR3 is 12 amino acids long. The CDR3 loop is CASSASSETQYF. CDR3 DNA sequence: TGTGCCAGCAGCGCTAGCTCCGAGACCCAGTACTTC.

The chain has TRBV12-3 or TRBV12-4 and TRBJ2-5; 9 positions agree with TRBD2. Judging by the DNA end, TRBJ2-7 fits better; the J call may be wrong. The CDR3 has 17 residues. In nucleotides, the CDR3 is TGTGCCAGCAGTTTAGGGGTCTTGGGAGCGGGGGGCTACGAGCAGTACTTC. It yields the protein CASSLGVLGAGGYEQYF.

The V gene is TRBV5-1, the J gene TRBJ1-1, with D perhaps TRBD1 (6 bases). In germline, CDR1 is SGHRS, CDR2 YFSETQ. The length of the CDR3 is 15 residues. The V and J ends lost 3 bases and 1 base respectively, with 13 bases between them. DNA of the CDR3: TGCGCCAGCAGCTCAGAACAGGGCAAGAACACTGAAGCTTTCTTT. Protein: CASSSEQGKNTEAFF. The full variable domain, its missing parts supplied by reference TRBV5-1 and TRBJ1-1, is KAGVTQTPRYLIKTRGQQVTLSCSPISGHRSVSWYQQTPGQGLQFLFEYFSETQRNKGNFPGRFSGRQFSNSRSEMNVSTLELGDSALYLCASSSEQGKNTEAFFGQGTRLTVV.

With regard to this clonotype: Sequence at one end of the junction differs from germline and may be a read error. The genes are TRBV15 and TRBJ2-5; 8 bases line up with TRBD1. Germline CDR1 LNHNV, CDR2 YYDKDF (reference sequence). The CDR3 contains 15 residues. For the CDR3, the DNA is TGTGTCACCAGACACAGGGGGTTGGACGAAGAGACCCAGTACTTC. The encoded protein is CVTRHRGLDEETQYF.

This chain uses TRBV6-6 with TRBJ2-3; D is ambiguous. Trimming took off 2 bases at V and 0 bases at J, with 9 bases between the two ends. The CDR3 has 15 residues. CDR1 MNHNY and CDR2 SVGAGI come from the germline V gene (reference sequence). CDR3 sequence: CASSYPGPSTDTQYF. The CDR3 nucleotides read TGTGCCAGCAGTTACCCCGGACCCAGCACAGATACGCAGTATTTT.

Turning to this clonotype: A much bigger clone sits one base away, suggesting this may be a read error. The conserved closing phenylalanine or tryptophan is absent in this CDR3, likely reflecting a read error. This sequence joins TRBV29-1 and TRBJ1-2, with 7 nucleotides matching TRBD1. V was clipped by 4 bases and J by 3 bases; unmatched bases: 5. The CDR3 has 13 amino acids. The germline V gene encodes CDR1 SQVTM and CDR2 ANQGSEA. Written as DNA, the CDR3 is TGCAGCGTTGGAGACAGGGACTACTATGGCTACACCTGC. It specifies CSVGDRDYYGYTC.

The genes are TRBV7-6 and TRBJ1-1; the D gene is possibly TRBD1 (6 bases). The CDR3 has 14 residues. Between the trimmed V and J ends, which lost 6 bases and 8 bases, there was a span of 19 bases. Germline CDR1 and CDR2: SGHVS and FNYEAQ. The DNA of the CDR3 is TGTGCCAGCAGGCCGACCCGATTCGACAGGGAAGCTTTCTTT. Amino acid sequence: CASRPTRFDREAFF.

This clonotype occurred a few times. This chain joins TRBV4-3 and TRBJ2-3; D call uncertain. CDR1 is LGHNA and CDR2 is YSLEER in the germline V gene. Trimming stripped 0 bases from V and 0 bases from J, with 10 bases between. The CDR3 is 16 residues long. DNA for the CDR3: TGCGCCAGCAGCCAAGATCCATCCAGTAGCACAGATACGCAGTATTTT. Translating gives CASSQDPSSSTDTQYF.

V gene TRBV20-1 combines with J gene TRBJ2-7, with 10 bases identical to TRBD2. This CDR3 is built from 16 residues. The germline CDR1 and CDR2 sequences are DFQATT and SNEGSKA (reference sequence). The V and J ends lost 1 base and 1 base, in that order; junction bases with no gene match: 7. DNA of the CDR3: TGCAGTGCTAGAGGCGAGCTAGCGGGAGTTTCCTACGAGCAGTACTTC. Encoded protein: CSARGELAGVSYEQYF.

V and J are TRBV28 and TRBJ2-7, with D possibly being TRBD1 or TRBD2 (6 bases each). This CDR3 is built from 13 residues. CDR1 MDHEN and CDR2 SYDVKM come from the germline V gene. V shed 8 bases and J shed 4 bases, with 15 bases lying between them. This CDR3 is CASWGAGPYEQYF. The CDR3 DNA reads TGTGCCAGCTGGGGGGCAGGACCATACGAGCAGTACTTC.

Only a few counts were recorded for this clonotype. The J gene is TRBJ2-1, the V gene TRBV4-3; 11 bases fit TRBD2. This CDR3 has 16 amino acids. The V gene end was trimmed by 1 base and the J gene end by 8 bases; junction bases not matched to a gene: 7. The germline V gene has CDR1 LGHNA and CDR2 YSLEER. The CDR3 spells CASSQGRGLAVYEQFF. CDR3 nucleotide sequence: TGCGCCAGCAGCCAAGGAAGGGGACTAGCGGTCTATGAGCAGTTCTTC.

This clonotype was seen only a few times. This chain links TRBV6-5 with TRBJ2-3; tentative D call: TRBD1 (6 bases). CDR1 is MNHEY, CDR2 SVGAGI, per germline. V lost 4 bases and J lost 11, with 19 bases in between. The CDR3 covers 14 residues. CDR3 sequence reads: CASSSLGTSLEQYF. The CDR3 nucleotides are TGTGCCAGCAGTTCCCTAGGGACATCTTTGGAGCAGTATTTT.

In this sample, this clonotype turned up a few times. The gene calls are TRBV7-3 and TRBJ2-1; TRBD2 aligns across 15 bases. Germline CDR1 reads SGHTA; CDR2 reads FQGTGA. Losses at the gene ends were 5 bases for V and 3 bases for J; bases not matched to a gene: 8. This CDR3 spans 18 amino acids. The CDR3 reads CASSLGTSGRHHYNEQFF. The DNA for the CDR3 is TGTGCCAGCAGCCTAGGGACTAGCGGGAGGCACCACTACAATGAGCAGTTCTTC.

This chain uses TRBV27 with TRBJ2-1; no firm D call. The CDR3 runs 12 residues. The V and J ends lost 2 bases and 6 bases respectively, with 5 bases between them. Germline CDR1 MNHEY, CDR2 SMNVEV (reference sequence). The CDR3 DNA is TGTGCCAGCAGTTTACCAGGCAATGAGCAGTTCTTC. Translated, it gives CASSLPGNEQFF.

V and J are TRBV20-1 and TRBJ2-7; unclear D gene. This CDR3 has 14 residues. Trimming removed 0 bases from V and 6 bases from J, with 15 bases in between. Germline CDR1 is DFQATT and CDR2 is SNEGSKA (reference sequence). The chain's CDR3 is CSARDNLKKAEQYF. For the CDR3, the DNA is TGCAGTGCTAGAGACAATCTAAAAAAGGCCGAGCAGTACTTC.

The V gene is TRBV15, the J gene TRBJ1-5; 7 bases are shared with TRBD1. V gave up 3 bases and J gave up 9 bases; unmatched junction bases: 11. This CDR3 region has 15 residues. From germline, CDR1 is LNHNV and CDR2 YYDKDF (reference sequence). The CDR3 region is CATSRETGRYRPQHF. DNA for the CDR3: TGTGCCACCAGCAGGGAGACAGGGAGATATCGGCCCCAGCATTTT.

The chain recombines TRBV6-2 or TRBV6-3 with TRBJ1-1; the D is unclear. Trimming left V 2 bases short and J 1 base short, with 5 bases between. The CDR3 consists of 13 residues. Germline V lookup: CDR1 MNHEY, CDR2 SVGEGT. CDR3 protein: CASSYVSNTEAFF. In DNA, the CDR3 is TGTGCCAGCAGTTACGTGTCGAACACTGAAGCTTTCTTT.